This TCR beta chain was found in a study of T cells in Graves' hyperthyroidism and ophthalmopathy. This CDR3 has 14 amino acids. In germline, CDR1 is SGHTA, CDR2 FQGNSA. Trimming removed 4 bases from V and 7 bases from J; junction bases left unmatched: 2. Criteria for exclusion of patients were uncontrolled infection, other autoimmune disease, pregnancy or lactation. Thyroid ultrasound and orbital computed tomography, with clinical symptoms and serum thyroxine and TRAb, informed diagnoses. PBMCs stemmed from around 10 ml fresh peripheral blood. Study conclusions and caveats: Blood shared most expanded thyroid clonotypes above 0.001.

TCR beta CDR3 sequences were amplified from RNA transcripts. First-round RT-PCR with HTBI primers amplified the TCR CDR3 region. MiXCR was run by TCRdb on the multiplex PCR reads, yielding one entry per CDR3 protein. The sample holds some 560,000 distinct CDR3 sequences, about a sixth seen once. This clonotype was picked up many times. Its antigen is unknown. The sequenced sample consisted of blood. The sequence derives from a woman in her twenties or thirties with Graves' hyperthyroidism. V gene TRBV7-2 combines with J gene TRBJ1-4; 11 bases are shared with TRBD1. The CDR3 DNA follows: TGTGCCAGCAGCTCGGACAGGGGGCGTGAAAAACTGTTTTTT. Amino acid sequence: CASSSDRGREKLFF.